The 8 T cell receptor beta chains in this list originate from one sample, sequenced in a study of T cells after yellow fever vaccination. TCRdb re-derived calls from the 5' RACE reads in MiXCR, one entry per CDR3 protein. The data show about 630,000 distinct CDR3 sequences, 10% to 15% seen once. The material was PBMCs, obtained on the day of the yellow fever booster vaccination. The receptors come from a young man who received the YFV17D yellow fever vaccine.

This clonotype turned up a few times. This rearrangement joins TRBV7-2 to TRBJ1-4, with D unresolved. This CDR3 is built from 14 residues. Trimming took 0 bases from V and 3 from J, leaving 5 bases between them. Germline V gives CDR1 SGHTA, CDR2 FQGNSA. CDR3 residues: CASSLAGPNEKLFF. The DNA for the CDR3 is TGTGCCAGCAGCTTAGCCGGCCCTAATGAAAAACTGTTTTTT.

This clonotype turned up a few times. CDR3 in DNA: TGTGCCAGCAGTATTAAAAGGGGAATAAACTACGAGCAGTACTTC. It is translated as CASSIKRGINYEQYF. The chain joins TRBV27 to TRBJ2-7, with D perhaps TRBD1 (5 bases). In germline, CDR1 is MNHEY, CDR2 SMNVEV (reference sequence). Between the trimmed V and J ends, which lost 5 bases and 3 bases, there was a span of 17 bases. The CDR3 is 15 residues long.

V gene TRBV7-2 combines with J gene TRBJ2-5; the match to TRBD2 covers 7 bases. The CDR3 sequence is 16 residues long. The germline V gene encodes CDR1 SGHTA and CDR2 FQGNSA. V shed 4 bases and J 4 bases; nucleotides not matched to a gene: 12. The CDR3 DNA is TGTGCCAGCAGCTCAGCGGGCCTCCCGGGGGGAGAGACCCAGTACTTC. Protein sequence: CASSSAGLPGGETQYF.

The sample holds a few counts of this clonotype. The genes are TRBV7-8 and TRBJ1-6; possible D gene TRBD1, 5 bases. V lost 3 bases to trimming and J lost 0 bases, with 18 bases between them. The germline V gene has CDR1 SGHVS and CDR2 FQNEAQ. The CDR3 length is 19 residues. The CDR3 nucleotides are TGTGCCAGCAGCTTGTCCGGGGCCGGGGGTAGCTCCTATAATTCACCCCTCCACTTT. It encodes CASSLSGAGGSSYNSPLHF.

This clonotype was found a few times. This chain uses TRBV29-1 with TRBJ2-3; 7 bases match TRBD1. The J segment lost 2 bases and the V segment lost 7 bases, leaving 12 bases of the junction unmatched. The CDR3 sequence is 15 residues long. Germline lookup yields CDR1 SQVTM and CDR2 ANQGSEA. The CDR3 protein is CSGQGSRRITDTQYF. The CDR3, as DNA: TGCAGCGGACAGGGTAGCCGTCGTATCACAGATACGCAGTATTTT.

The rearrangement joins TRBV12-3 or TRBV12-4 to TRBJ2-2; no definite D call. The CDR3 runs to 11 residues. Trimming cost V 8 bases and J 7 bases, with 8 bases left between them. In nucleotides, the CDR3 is TGTGCCAGCTGGGTATACGGGGAGCTGTTTTTT. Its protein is CASWVYGELFF.

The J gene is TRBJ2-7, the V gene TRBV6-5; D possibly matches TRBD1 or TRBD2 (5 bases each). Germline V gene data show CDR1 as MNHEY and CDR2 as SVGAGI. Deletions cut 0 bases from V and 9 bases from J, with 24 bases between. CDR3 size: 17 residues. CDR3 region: CASSYSQSGAGPRGQYF. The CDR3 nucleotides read TGTGCCAGCAGTTACTCCCAATCCGGGGCAGGACCCCGGGGGCAGTACTTC.

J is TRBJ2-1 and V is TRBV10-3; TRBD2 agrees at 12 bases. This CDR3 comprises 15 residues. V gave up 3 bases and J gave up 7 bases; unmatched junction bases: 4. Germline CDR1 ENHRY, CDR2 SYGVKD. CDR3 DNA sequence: TGTGCCATCAGTGATCTAGCGGGAGGGCCAAATGAGCAGTTCTTC. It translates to CAISDLAGGPNEQFF.